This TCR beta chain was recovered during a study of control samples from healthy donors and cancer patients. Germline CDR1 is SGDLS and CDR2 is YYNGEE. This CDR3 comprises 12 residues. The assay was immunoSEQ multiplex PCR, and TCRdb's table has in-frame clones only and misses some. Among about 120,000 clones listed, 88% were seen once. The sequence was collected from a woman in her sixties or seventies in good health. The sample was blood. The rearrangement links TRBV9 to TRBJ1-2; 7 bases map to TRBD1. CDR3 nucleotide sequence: TGTGCGTCGCACAGGGGCGCGTATGGCTACACCTTC. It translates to CASHRGAYGYTF. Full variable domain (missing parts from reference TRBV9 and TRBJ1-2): DSGVTQTPKHLITATGQRVTLRCSPRSGDLSVYWYQQSLDQGLQFLIQYYNGEERAKGNILERFSAQQFPDLHSELNLSSLELGDSALYFCASHRGAYGYTFGSGTRLTVV.